The clone carrying this T cell receptor beta chain came up many times. The target antigen is unknown. This sample was taken from a study of molecular identifiers for immune sequencing clone quantification. Study-wide results and caveats: Identical TCR molecules sharing a barcode could underestimate highly expanded clone sizes. Clonotypes topping 20 RNA copies carried over 97% of effector molecules but under 1% of naive ones.

TCRdb ran MiXCR on the PCR reads and lists one entry per CDR3 protein. The sample lists about 640,000 distinct CDR3 sequences; 20% were seen once. V was clipped by 5 bases and J by 6 bases; unmatched bases: 12. There are 16 residues in the CDR3. Germline values: CDR1 MDHEN, CDR2 SYDVKM. Specimen: naive CD8+ T cells from blood, with Jurkat cell RNA spiked in. Subset specified: FACS-sorted CD8+CD4-CCR7+CD45RA+ naive T cells. The TCR originated in a human donor in good health. Some libraries in this study had Jurkat cell RNA spiked in. This chain uses TRBV28 with TRBJ2-3, with 9 bases lining up with TRBD2. For the CDR3, the DNA is TGTGCCAGCAGTCTAAAGGTAGCGGGAGTAGCGGATACGCAGTATTTT. Encoded protein: CASSLKVAGVADTQYF.